The next 12 T cell receptor beta chains were all read from a single sample in a study of vaccination effects on CD4 cells after COVID-19. CD4+ T cell isolation took place after 10 days of culture. The individual was infected with SARS-CoV-2 between March and December 2020, as confirmed by PCR. Participants completed two doses of the BNT162b2 or mRNA-1273 vaccine. Generated by immunoSEQ multiplex PCR, the TCRdb table keeps only in-frame clones and is missing some. The data hold some 40,000 clones, with just over 75% observed a single time. What these receptors recognize is not known. Material: CD4+ T cells from PBMCs cultured without peptide, obtained after COVID-19 vaccination. The receptors were sampled from a human donor who had a prior SARS-CoV-2 infection.

V is TRBV6-6 and J is TRBJ2-3; possible D gene TRBD2, 5 bases. V dropped 6 bases and J dropped 4 bases, with 8 bases sitting between them. Germline CDR1 reads MNHNY; CDR2 reads SVGAGI (reference sequence). The CDR3 totals 12 residues. CDR3 residues: CASSGVADTQYF. CDR3 DNA sequence: TGTGCCAGCAGCGGGGTGGCAGATACGCAGTATTTT.

The chain uses TRBV5-1 and TRBJ2-3; D is unresolved. CDR1 and CDR2 (germline): SGHRS, YFSETQ. Trimming cost V 3 bases and J 0 bases, with 11 bases left between them. There are 15 residues in the CDR3. The CDR3 region is CASSWGSPSTDTQYF. CDR3 nucleotides: TGCGCCAGCAGCTGGGGTTCCCCTAGCACAGATACGCAGTATTTT.

This clone was observed a single time. The V and J genes are TRBV4-2 and TRBJ2-3, with D unresolved. V was shortened by 1 base and J by 4 bases, with 3 bases between the two germline ends. Germline loops: CDR1 LGHNA, CDR2 YNFKEQ. The CDR3 length is 12 residues. The CDR3 loop is CASSQASDTQYF. The CDR3 bases are TGTGCCAGCAGCCAAGCGTCAGATACGCAGTATTTT.

This clone appeared once. This rearrangement joins TRBV11-2 to TRBJ2-2, with no clear D. Germline lookup yields CDR1 SGHAT and CDR2 FQNNGV. The length of the CDR3 is 13 residues. Trimming removed 6 bases from V and 1 base from J, with 6 bases in between. The CDR3 sequence is CASSPVNTGELFF. In DNA, the CDR3 is TGTGCCAGCAGTCCAGTGAACACCGGGGAGCTGTTTTTT.

V is TRBV5-6 and J is TRBJ2-2; 8 bases match TRBD2. The junction had 2 bases not matched to a gene; V was cut back by 4 bases and J by 6 bases. Germline CDR1 reads SGHDT; CDR2 reads YYEEEE. The CDR3 is 13 amino acids. The CDR3 nucleotides read TGTGCCAGCAGCCGGACTAGCCCCGGGGAGCTGTTTTTT. It translates to CASSRTSPGELFF.

This clone was recorded only once. V is TRBV15 and J is TRBJ2-5; 9 nucleotides match TRBD2. Germline loops: CDR1 LNHNV, CDR2 YYDKDF (reference sequence). J lost 5 bases, V lost 1 base, and 11 bases had no gene match. The CDR3 consists of 17 residues. This chain's CDR3 is CATSRGFGGRGAETQYF. CDR3 nucleotide sequence: TGTGCCACCAGCAGAGGCTTTGGCGGGAGGGGCGCGGAGACCCAGTACTTC.

The V call is TRBV5-1, the J call TRBJ2-3; 10 bases are shared with TRBD2. Germline V gives CDR1 SGHRS, CDR2 YFSETQ. With V trimmed by 3 bases and J by 3 bases, 10 bases remained unmatched. The CDR3 has 17 residues. CDR3 protein: CASSSLRGLAATDTQYF. The DNA for the CDR3 is TGCGCCAGCAGCTCGCTACGCGGACTAGCGGCAACAGATACGCAGTATTTT.

This clone was detected a few times. V usage is TRBV19 and J usage is TRBJ2-5; D possibly matches TRBD1 or TRBD2 (6 bases each). The germline gives CDR1 LNHDA, CDR2 SQIVND (reference sequence). CDR3 size: 12 residues. Trimming stripped 10 bases from V and 5 bases from J, with 14 bases between. The CDR3 nucleotides read TGTGCCACCCGACAGGCGGGGGAGACCCAGTACTTC. As protein: CATRQAGETQYF.

This chain uses TRBV4-3 with TRBJ2-3, with D tentatively TRBD2 (6 bases). The CDR3 consists of 17 residues. The germline V and J ends were trimmed by 1 base and 4 bases, with 18 bases remaining between them. Germline CDR1 LGHNA, CDR2 YSLEER. Written as DNA, the CDR3 is TGCGCCAGCAGCCAAGGTTCGGGGTGGGGGGTGCCAGATACGCAGTATTTT. Its protein product is CASSQGSGWGVPDTQYF.

V gene TRBV6-1 combines with J gene TRBJ1-1; TRBD1 aligns across 10 bases. From germline, CDR1 is MNHNS and CDR2 SASEGT. The CDR3 is 15 residues long. V dropped 3 bases and J dropped 4; count of bases not matched to a gene: 5. The CDR3 region is CASSEDRGLGTEAFF. CDR3 DNA: TGTGCCAGCAGTGAGGACAGGGGGTTGGGCACTGAAGCTTTCTTT.

The chain links TRBV15 to TRBJ2-3; D possibly matches TRBD1 or TRBD2 (6 bases each). The CDR3 is 16 residues long. Germline CDR1 is LNHNV and CDR2 is YYDKDF (reference sequence). Trimming stripped 2 bases from V and 3 bases from J, with 15 bases between. This CDR3 is CATSRRRGADTDTQYF. The CDR3 DNA reads TGTGCCACCAGCAGACGTAGGGGGGCAGATACAGATACGCAGTATTTT.

The chain joins TRBV24-1 to TRBJ2-7; 8 bases fit TRBD1. In germline, CDR1 is KGHDR, CDR2 SFDVKD. Trimming took 7 bases from V and 2 from J; bases not matched to a gene: 6. The CDR3 runs to 14 residues. The CDR3, as DNA: TGTGCCACCAGCCTGGACAGGGTTGCCTACGAGCAGTACTTC. It specifies CATSLDRVAYEQYF.